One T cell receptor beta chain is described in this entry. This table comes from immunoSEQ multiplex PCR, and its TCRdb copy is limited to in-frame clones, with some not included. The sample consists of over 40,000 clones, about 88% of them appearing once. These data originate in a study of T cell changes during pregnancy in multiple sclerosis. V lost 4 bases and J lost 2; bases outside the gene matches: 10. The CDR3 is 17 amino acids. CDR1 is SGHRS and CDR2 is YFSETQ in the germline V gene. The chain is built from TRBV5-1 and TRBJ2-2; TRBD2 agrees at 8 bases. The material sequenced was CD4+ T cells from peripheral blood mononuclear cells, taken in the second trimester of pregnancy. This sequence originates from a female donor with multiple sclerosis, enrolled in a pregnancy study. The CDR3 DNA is TGCGCCAGCAGCGTAGCAGCGGGAGCCCTCAACACCGGGGAGCTGTTTTTT. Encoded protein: CASSVAAGALNTGELFF.